The rows below give T cell receptor beta chains drawn from one sample of a study of naive and memory T cell subsets. MiXCR was run by TCRdb on the UMI-ligation and nested PCR reads, yielding one entry per CDR3 protein. The table includes tens of thousands of distinct CDR3 sequences, about 10% detected once. Sequences were derived from skin, sampled from a tuberculin skin test site. Every receptor here comes from an adult in good health. Each CDR3 is given with its conserved first and last residue. D genes are given only for firm matches. Clone size is stated in some rows and not others, as once, few, many or a class when expanded.

>TRBV19|-|TRBJ1-5|-
CASSIDRGIQPQHF
TGTGCCAGTAGTATCGATAGGGGAATACAGCCCCAGCATTTT
>TRBV6-1|-|TRBJ2-3|many
CASRMSTDTQYF
TGTGCCAGCAGGATGAGCACAGATACGCAGTATTTT
>TRBV28|-|TRBJ2-2|-
CASSFVTGELFF
TGTGCCAGCAGTTTCGTCACCGGGGAGCTGTTTTTT
>TRBV30|-|TRBJ2-7|-
CAWSLEGRGYPYEQYF
TGTGCCTGGAGTTTAGAGGGGAGGGGGTACCCCTACGAGCAGTACTTC
>TRBV5-1|TRBD1|TRBJ1-1|-
CASGLPGQLNTEAFF
TGCGCCAGCGGACTACCGGGACAGCTGAACACTGAAGCTTTCTTT
>TRBV6-1|-|TRBJ1-2|few
CASSEMSLMGYGYTF
TGTGCCAGCAGTGAAATGTCCTTGATGGGGTATGGCTACACCTTC
>TRBV11-2|TRBD2|TRBJ2-1|few
CASRSGVSPEQFF
TGTGCCAGCAGGAGCGGGGTATCACCTGAGCAGTTCTTC
>TRBV7-9|TRBD1|TRBJ2-7|many
CASSLMTGGKYEQYF
TGTGCCAGCAGCTTAATGACAGGGGGCAAGTACGAGCAGTACTTC
>TRBV10-2|-|TRBJ2-5|many
CASSGGTVETQYF
TGCGCCAGCAGTGGCGGGACAGTAGAGACCCAGTACTTC
>TRBV27|-|TRBJ2-3|many
CASSLSPGGQRTQYF
TGTGCCAGCAGTTTATCCCCGGGCGGACAGCGGACGCAGTATTTT
>TRBV21-1|-|TRBJ1-5|medium-sized
CASSPKGGRNQPQHF
TGTGCCAGCAGCCCGAAAGGGGGCCGAAATCAGCCCCAGCATTTT
>TRBV5-5|-|TRBJ1-1|-
CASSSITFREGENTEAFF
TGTGCCAGCAGCTCAATAACTTTCCGGGAGGGGGAGAACACTGAAGCTTTCTTT
>TRBV11-3|-|TRBJ2-2|few
CASSRAGNTGELFF
TGTGCCAGCAGTCGCGCGGGGAACACCGGGGAGCTGTTTTTT
>TRBV20-1|-|TRBJ2-7|many
CSARDIARTYEQYF
TGCAGTGCTAGAGATATAGCGAGGACCTACGAGCAGTACTTC